These 16 T cell receptor beta chains share one sample of origin, sequenced in a study of technical replicates of blood from a handful of donors. Data came from immunoSEQ multiplex PCR; TCRdb stores just in-frame clones and leaves some out. The sample has tens of thousands of clones, over 75% seen once. What was sequenced was PBMCs. These receptors were collected from a human donor in good health. Some clones in this sample may be carry-over from other donors' samples.

A single count supports this clone. The V gene is TRBV9, the J gene TRBJ2-5, with TRBD2 matching 7 bases. CDR3 length equals 16 residues. The V gene end was trimmed by 3 bases and the J gene end by 1 base; junction bases not matched to a gene: 9. Germline lookup yields CDR1 SGDLS and CDR2 YYNGEE. CDR3 loop: CASSEGLVEAQETQYF. DNA for the CDR3: TGTGCCAGCAGCGAAGGACTAGTTGAGGCCCAAGAGACCCAGTACTTC. The variable domain in full, with the rest retrieved from reference TRBV9 and TRBJ2-5, is DSGVTQTPKHLITATGQRVTLRCSPRSGDLSVYWYQQSLDQGLQFLIQYYNGEERAKGNILERFSAQQFPDLHSELNLSSLELGDSALYFCASSEGLVEAQETQYFGPGTRLLVL.

The chain joins TRBV29-1 to TRBJ2-1, with 7 positions matching TRBD2. Trimming at V came to 5 bases and at J to 3 bases, leaving 7 bases not matched to a gene. This CDR3 contains 14 residues. Germline V gene sequence: CDR1 SQVTM, CDR2 ANQGSEA. The DNA of the CDR3 is TGCAGCGTTTATGTGTCGGGAGGCTACAATGAGCAGTTCTTC. Translation gives CSVYVSGGYNEQFF.

J is TRBJ2-2 and V is TRBV6-6; weak D call: TRBD1 (6 bases). Germline values: CDR1 MNHNY, CDR2 SVGAGI (reference sequence). V lost 10 bases and J 1 base, leaving 13 bases between the germline ends. The CDR3 sequence is 14 residues long. The CDR3 nucleotides read TGTGCCACTGTAGGGACACTGAACACCGGGGAGCTGTTTTTT. It is translated as CATVGTLNTGELFF.

This clone was seen a handful of times. The rearrangement links TRBV23-1 to TRBJ2-3; 8 bases are shared with TRBD1. TRBV23-1 is classed as an ORF, of uncertain function. CDR3 length equals 13 residues. Trimming took 6 bases from V and 2 from J; bases not matched to a gene: 1. The CDR3 reads CASRDRATDTQYF. The DNA of the CDR3 is TGCGCCAGCAGGGACAGGGCCACAGATACGCAGTATTTT.

The chain recombines TRBV11-2 with TRBJ2-7; unclear D gene. The length of the CDR3 is 15 residues. V was trimmed by 4 bases and J by 6 bases, leaving 19 bases between them. Germline CDR1 is SGHAT and CDR2 is FQNNGV. The CDR3 loop reads CASSSPSLDFGEQYF. The CDR3 region has the DNA TGTGCCAGCAGCTCGCCGTCGCTAGACTTTGGCGAGCAGTACTTC.

The V and J genes are TRBV29-1 and TRBJ2-5, with 7 bases aligning to TRBD1. The trim removed 0 bases at V and 1 base at J, leaving 2 bases unmatched. The CDR3 consists of 14 residues. Germline V CDR1 and CDR2: SQVTM, ANQGSEA. The CDR3 DNA reads TGCAGCGTTGAAGAGGGACAGCCCCAAGAGACCCAGTACTTC. Translating it yields CSVEEGQPQETQYF.

This clone was detected once. V and J are TRBV4-3 and TRBJ1-3; possible D gene TRBD1, 6 bases. The CDR3 loop spans 16 amino acids. Trimming removed 3 bases from V and 0 bases from J, with 12 bases in between. Germline values: CDR1 LGHNA, CDR2 YSLEER. The CDR3 is CASSQTGQSSGNTIYF. The CDR3 DNA is TGCGCCAGCAGCCAGACCGGACAGAGCTCTGGAAACACCATATATTTT.

V gene TRBV19 combines with J gene TRBJ2-2, with D perhaps matching TRBD2 (6 bases). Trimming pared 4 bases from V and 4 bases from J, leaving 22 bases between. Per germline, CDR1 LNHDA and CDR2 SQIVND (reference sequence). CDR3 size: 18 residues. In nucleotides, the CDR3 is TGTGCCAGTAGTAGGGCTTTCCGTGGCGGGACGCTCACCGGGGAGCTGTTTTTT. It is translated as CASSRAFRGGTLTGELFF.

The rearrangement links TRBV30 to TRBJ1-4, with TRBD1 identical over 7 bases. The CDR3 runs 15 residues. The germline V gene has CDR1 GTSNPN and CDR2 SVGIG (reference sequence). The V and J ends lost 3 bases and 5 bases, in that order; junction bases with no gene match: 9. The CDR3 here is CAWRSWTGVNEKLFF. DNA for the CDR3: TGTGCCTGGAGATCCTGGACAGGCGTAAATGAAAAACTGTTTTTT.

This chain links TRBV7-6 with TRBJ2-1; 7 bases are shared with TRBD2. Germline assignment: CDR1 SGHVS and CDR2 FNYEAQ. The trim removed 5 bases at V and 5 bases at J, leaving 6 bases unmatched. This CDR3 is 14 amino acids long. This chain's CDR3 is CASSPGTKNNEQFF. In nucleotides, the CDR3 is TGTGCCAGCAGCCCCGGGACTAAGAACAATGAGCAGTTCTTC.

This rearrangement joins TRBV19 to TRBJ1-2; possible D gene TRBD1, 5 bases. Germline V gene data show CDR1 as LNHDA and CDR2 as SQIVND (reference sequence). The CDR3 spans 19 residues. V lost 5 bases and J 0 bases, leaving 25 bases between the germline ends. The DNA for the CDR3 is TGTGCCAGTAGTCTCCCTCGGCGGGGTGGAGGGACCTCTAACTATGGCTACACCTTC. This sequence encodes CASSLPRRGGGTSNYGYTF.

The V gene is TRBV19, the J gene TRBJ2-3; D is undetermined. The CDR3 totals 13 residues. Deletions cut 5 bases from V and 3 bases from J, with 9 bases between. Germline CDR1 and CDR2: LNHDA and SQIVND (reference sequence). The CDR3: CASSLRRTDTQYF. CDR3 in DNA: TGTGCCAGTAGTCTACGCAGGACAGATACGCAGTATTTT.

This clone has a single count. This chain joins TRBV18 and TRBJ2-1, with 11 bases fitting TRBD2. Germline CDR1 KGHSH, CDR2 LQKENI. Unmatched junction bases numbered 9, after V lost 3 bases and J lost 8 bases. The CDR3 is made up of 16 amino acids. In DNA form, the CDR3 reads TGTGCCAGCTCACCCCTCCGGACTAGCGGGCTGTATGAGCAGTTCTTC. It translates to CASSPLRTSGLYEQFF.

This clone was picked up a small number of times. The chain couples TRBV5-6 to TRBJ2-2, with TRBD2 as a possible D gene (6 bases). Germline lookup yields CDR1 SGHDT and CDR2 YYEEEE. This CDR3 is 12 amino acids long. The V gene lost 4 bases and the J gene lost 7 bases, with 8 bases spanning the gap. The CDR3 loop reads CASSPGVGELFF. The CDR3, as DNA: TGTGCCAGCAGCCCGGGGGTCGGGGAGCTGTTTTTT.

This clone was recorded a few times. The CDR3 sequence: CASSQGTGDFYEQYF. The CDR3, as DNA: TGCGCCAGCAGCCAAGGGACAGGGGATTTCTACGAGCAGTACTTC. The rearrangement links TRBV4-3 to TRBJ2-7; 9 nucleotides line up with TRBD1. The CDR3 covers 15 residues. The V gene's germline CDR1 is LGHNA and CDR2 YSLEER. V was pared by 1 base and J by 3 bases, with 4 bases of the junction left unmatched.

This chain uses TRBV7-2 with TRBJ1-3; no firm D call. The CDR3 loop spans 18 amino acids. The germline V gene has CDR1 SGHTA and CDR2 FQGNSA. Trimming stripped 2 bases from V and 0 bases from J, with 17 bases between. The DNA for the CDR3 is TGTGCCAGCAGCTTAAACCAAGGAGGCTTATTCTCTGGAAACACCATATATTTT. It specifies CASSLNQGGLFSGNTIYF.